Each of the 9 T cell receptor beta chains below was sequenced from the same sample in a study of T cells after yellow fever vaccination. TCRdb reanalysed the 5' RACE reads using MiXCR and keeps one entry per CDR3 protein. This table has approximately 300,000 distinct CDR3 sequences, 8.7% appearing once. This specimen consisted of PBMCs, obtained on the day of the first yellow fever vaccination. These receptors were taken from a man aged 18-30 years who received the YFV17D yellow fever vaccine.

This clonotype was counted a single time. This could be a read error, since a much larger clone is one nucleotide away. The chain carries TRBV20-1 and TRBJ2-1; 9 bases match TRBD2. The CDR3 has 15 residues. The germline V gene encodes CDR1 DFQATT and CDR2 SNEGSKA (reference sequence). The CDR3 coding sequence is TGCAGTGCTAGAGATCGTAGCGGGGGTTACATTGAGCAGTTCTTC. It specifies CSARDRSGGYIEQFF.

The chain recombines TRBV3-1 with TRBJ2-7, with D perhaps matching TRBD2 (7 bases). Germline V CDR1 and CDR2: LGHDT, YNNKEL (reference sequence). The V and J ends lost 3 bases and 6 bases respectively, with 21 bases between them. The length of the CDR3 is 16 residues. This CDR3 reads CASSHEGGLGSSEQYF. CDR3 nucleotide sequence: TGTGCCAGCAGCCATGAGGGGGGGCTCGGATCCAGCGAGCAGTACTTC.

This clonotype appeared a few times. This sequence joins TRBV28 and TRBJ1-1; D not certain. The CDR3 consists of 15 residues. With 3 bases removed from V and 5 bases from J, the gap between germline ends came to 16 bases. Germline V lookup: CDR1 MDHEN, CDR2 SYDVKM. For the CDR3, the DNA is TGTGCCAGCAGTTTCCCCCTAGGGCTGCGAACTGAAGCTTTCTTT. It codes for CASSFPLGLRTEAFF.

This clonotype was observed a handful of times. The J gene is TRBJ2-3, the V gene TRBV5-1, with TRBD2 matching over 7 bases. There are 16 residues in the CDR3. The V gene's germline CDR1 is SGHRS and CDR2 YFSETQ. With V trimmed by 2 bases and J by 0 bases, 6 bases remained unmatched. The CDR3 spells CASSFGLELSTDTQYF. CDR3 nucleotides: TGCGCCAGCAGCTTCGGACTAGAACTGAGCACAGATACGCAGTATTTT.

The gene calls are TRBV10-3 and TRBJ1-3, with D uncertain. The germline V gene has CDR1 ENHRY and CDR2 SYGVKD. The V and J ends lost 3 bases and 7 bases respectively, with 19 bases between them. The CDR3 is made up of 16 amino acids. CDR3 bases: TGTGCCATCAGTGAAGGGCCAGGCCCTTTTCAGAACACCATATATTTT. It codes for CAISEGPGPFQNTIYF.

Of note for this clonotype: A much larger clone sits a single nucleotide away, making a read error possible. CDR3 sequence: CASGKTRGYTRELFF. The CDR3 DNA is TGTGCCAGCGGAAAGACCCGGGGGTACACCCGGGAGCTGTTTTTT. V usage is TRBV9 and J usage is TRBJ2-2, with D possibly matching TRBD2 (6 bases). Per the germline V gene, CDR1 is SGDLS and CDR2 is YYNGEE. The length of the CDR3 is 15 residues.

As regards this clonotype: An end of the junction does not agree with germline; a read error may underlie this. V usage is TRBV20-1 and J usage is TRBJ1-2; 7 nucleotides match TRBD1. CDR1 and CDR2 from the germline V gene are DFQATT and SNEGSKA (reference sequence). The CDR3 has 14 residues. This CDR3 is CCASLGRGTYGYTF. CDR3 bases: TGCTGTGCTAGTCTTGGCAGGGGGACCTATGGCTACACCTTC.

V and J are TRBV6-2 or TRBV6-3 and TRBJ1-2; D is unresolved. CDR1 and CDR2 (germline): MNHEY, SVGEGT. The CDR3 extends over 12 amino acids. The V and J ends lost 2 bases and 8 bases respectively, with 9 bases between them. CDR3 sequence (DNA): TGTGCCAGCAGTTACCGAGTCGGCGGCTACACCTTC. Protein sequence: CASSYRVGGYTF.

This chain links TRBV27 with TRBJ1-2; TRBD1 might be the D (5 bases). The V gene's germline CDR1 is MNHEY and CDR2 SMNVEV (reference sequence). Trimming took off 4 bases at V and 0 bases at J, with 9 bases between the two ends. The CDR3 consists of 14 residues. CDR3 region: CASSYRTPNYGYTF. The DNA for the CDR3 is TGTGCCAGCAGTTACCGGACACCTAACTATGGCTACACCTTC.